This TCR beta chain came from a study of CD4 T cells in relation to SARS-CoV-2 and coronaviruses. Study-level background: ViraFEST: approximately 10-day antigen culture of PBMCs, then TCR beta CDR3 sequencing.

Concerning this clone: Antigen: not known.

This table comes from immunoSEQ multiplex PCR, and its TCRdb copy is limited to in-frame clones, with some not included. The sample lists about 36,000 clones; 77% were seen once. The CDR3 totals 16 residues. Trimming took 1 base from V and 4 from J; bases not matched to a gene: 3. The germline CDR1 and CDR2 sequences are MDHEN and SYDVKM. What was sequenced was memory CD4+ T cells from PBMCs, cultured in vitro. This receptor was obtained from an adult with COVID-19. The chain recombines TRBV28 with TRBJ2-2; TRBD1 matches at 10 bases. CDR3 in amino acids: CASSLLTGGITGELFF. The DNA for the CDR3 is TGTGCCAGCAGTTTATTGACAGGGGGCATCACCGGGGAGCTGTTTTTT.